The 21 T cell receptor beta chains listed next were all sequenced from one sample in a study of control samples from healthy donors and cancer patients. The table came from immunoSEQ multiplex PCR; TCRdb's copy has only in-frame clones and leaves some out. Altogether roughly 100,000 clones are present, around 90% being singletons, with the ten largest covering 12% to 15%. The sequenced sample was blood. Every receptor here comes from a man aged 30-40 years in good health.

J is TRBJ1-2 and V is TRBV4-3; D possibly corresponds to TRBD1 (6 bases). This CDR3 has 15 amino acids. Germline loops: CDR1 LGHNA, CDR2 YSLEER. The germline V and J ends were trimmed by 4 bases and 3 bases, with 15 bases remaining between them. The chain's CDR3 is CASSRGGRGDYGYTF. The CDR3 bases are TGCGCCAGCAGCCGGGGGGGCAGGGGAGACTATGGCTACACCTTC.

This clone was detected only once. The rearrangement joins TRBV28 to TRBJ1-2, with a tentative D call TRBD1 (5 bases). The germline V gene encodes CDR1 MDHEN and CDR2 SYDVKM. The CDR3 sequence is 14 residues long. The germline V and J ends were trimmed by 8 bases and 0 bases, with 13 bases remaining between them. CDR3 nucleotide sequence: TGTGCCAGCGTGGAGGGACTAGCTAACTATGGCTACACCTTC. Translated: CASVEGLANYGYTF.

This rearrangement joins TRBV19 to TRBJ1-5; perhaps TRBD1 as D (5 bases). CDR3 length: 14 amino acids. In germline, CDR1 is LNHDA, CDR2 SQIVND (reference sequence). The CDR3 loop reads CATGTETNNQPQHF. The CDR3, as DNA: TGTGCGACGGGGACCGAGACTAACAATCAGCCCCAGCATTTT.

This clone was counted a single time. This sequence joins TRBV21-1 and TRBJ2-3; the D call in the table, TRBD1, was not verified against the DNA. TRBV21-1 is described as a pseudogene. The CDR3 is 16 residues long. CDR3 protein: CASSKEVGADTDTQYF. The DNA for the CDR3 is TGTGCCAGCAGCAAAGAGGTAGGGGCAGATACAGATACGCAGTATTTT.

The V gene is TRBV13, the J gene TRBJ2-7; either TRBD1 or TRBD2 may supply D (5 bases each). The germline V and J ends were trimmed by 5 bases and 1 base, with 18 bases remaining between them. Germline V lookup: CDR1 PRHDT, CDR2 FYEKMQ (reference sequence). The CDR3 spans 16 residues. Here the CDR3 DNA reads TGTGCCAGCAGCCCCCAGCGGACCTCAGGGTCCTACGAGCAGTACTTC. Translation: CASSPQRTSGSYEQYF.

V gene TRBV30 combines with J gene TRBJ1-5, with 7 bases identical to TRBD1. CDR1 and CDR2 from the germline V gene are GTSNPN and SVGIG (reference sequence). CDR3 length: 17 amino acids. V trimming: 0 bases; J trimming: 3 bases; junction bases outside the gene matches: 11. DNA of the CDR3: TGTGCCTGGAGTGTACTCCCCACAGGGGACATCAATCAGCCCCAGCATTTT. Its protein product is CAWSVLPTGDINQPQHF.

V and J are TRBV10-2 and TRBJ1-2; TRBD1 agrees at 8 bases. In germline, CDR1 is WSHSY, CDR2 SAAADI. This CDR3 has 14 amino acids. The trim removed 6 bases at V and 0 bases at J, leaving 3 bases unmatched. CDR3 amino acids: CASRETGANYGYTF. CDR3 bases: TGCGCCAGCAGAGAGACAGGGGCTAACTATGGCTACACCTTC.

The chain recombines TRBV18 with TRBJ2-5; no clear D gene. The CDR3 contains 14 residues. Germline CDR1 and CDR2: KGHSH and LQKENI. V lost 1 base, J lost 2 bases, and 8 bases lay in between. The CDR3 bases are TGTGCCAGCTCACCACTCCAGACTCAAGAGACCCAGTACTTC. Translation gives CASSPLQTQETQYF.

CDR3 loop: CASSRKGGGRSFSKGEQYF. The CDR3 nucleotides are TGTGCCAGCAGCAGGAAGGGTGGCGGGAGGTCCTTTTCAAAGGGGGAGCAGTACTTC. V and J are TRBV11-2 and TRBJ2-7; 8 bases line up with TRBD2. V shed 5 bases and J 7 bases; nucleotides not matched to a gene: 25. The CDR3 loop spans 19 amino acids. CDR1 is SGHAT, CDR2 FQNNGV, per germline. Together with reference TRBV11-2 and TRBJ2-7, the CDR3 gives the full variable domain: EAGVAQSPRYKIIEKRQSVAFWCNPISGHATLYWYQQILGQGPKLLIQFQNNGVVDDSQLPKDRFSAERLKGVDSTLKIQPAKLEDSAVYLCASSRKGGGRSFSKGEQYFGPGTRLTVT.

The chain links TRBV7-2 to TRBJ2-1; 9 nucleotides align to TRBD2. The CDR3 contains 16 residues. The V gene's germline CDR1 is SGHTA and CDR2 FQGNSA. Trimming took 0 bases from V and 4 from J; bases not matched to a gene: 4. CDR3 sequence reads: CASSLAAGGPYNEQFF. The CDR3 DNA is TGTGCCAGCAGCTTAGCGGCGGGAGGGCCTTACAATGAGCAGTTCTTC.

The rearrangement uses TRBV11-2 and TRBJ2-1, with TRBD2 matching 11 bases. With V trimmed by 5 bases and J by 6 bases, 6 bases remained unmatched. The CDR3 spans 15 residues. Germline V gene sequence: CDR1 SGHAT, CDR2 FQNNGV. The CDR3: CASSVLAGVGNEQFF. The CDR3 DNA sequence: TGTGCCAGCAGCGTACTAGCGGGAGTTGGCAATGAGCAGTTCTTC. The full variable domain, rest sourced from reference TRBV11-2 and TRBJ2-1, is EAGVAQSPRYKIIEKRQSVAFWCNPISGHATLYWYQQILGQGPKLLIQFQNNGVVDDSQLPKDRFSAERLKGVDSTLKIQPAKLEDSAVYLCASSVLAGVGNEQFFGPGTRLTVL.

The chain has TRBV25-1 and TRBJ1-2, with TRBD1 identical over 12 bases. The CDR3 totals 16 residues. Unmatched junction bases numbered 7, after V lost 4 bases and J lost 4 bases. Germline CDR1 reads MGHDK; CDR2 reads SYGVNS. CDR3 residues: CASSGLGTGGRYGYTF. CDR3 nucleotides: TGTGCCAGCAGTGGTTTGGGGACAGGGGGCCGCTATGGCTACACCTTC.

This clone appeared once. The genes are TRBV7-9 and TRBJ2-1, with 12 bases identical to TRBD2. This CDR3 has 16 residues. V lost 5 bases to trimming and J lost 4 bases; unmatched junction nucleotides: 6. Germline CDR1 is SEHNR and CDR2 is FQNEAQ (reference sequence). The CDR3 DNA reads TGTGCCAGCAGCCCTCGGACTAGCGGGGATTACAATGAGCAGTTCTTC. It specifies CASSPRTSGDYNEQFF. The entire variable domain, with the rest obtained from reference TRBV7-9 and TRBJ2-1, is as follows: DTGVSQNPRHKITKRGQNVTFRCDPISEHNRLYWYRQTLGQGPEFLTYFQNEAQLEKSRLLSDRFSAERPKGSFSTLEIQRTEQGDSAMYLCASSPRTSGDYNEQFFGPGTRLTVL.

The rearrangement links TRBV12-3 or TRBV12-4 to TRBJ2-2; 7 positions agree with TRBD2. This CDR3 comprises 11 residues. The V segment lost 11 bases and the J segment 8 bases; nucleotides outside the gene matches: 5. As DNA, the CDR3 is TGTGCCGGGGGGGGTTCAGGGGAGCTGTTTTTT. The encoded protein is CAGGGSGELFF.

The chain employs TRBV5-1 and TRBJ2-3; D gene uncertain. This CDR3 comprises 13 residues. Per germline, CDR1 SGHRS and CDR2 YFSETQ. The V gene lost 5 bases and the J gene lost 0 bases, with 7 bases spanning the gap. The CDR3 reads CASSYTSTDTQYF. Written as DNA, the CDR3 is TGCGCCAGCAGTTACACTAGCACAGATACGCAGTATTTT. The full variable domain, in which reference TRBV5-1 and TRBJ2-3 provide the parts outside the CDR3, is KAGVTQTPRYLIKTRGQQVTLSCSPISGHRSVSWYQQTPGQGLQFLFEYFSETQRNKGNFPGRFSGRQFSNSRSEMNVSTLELGDSALYLCASSYTSTDTQYFGPGTRLTVL.

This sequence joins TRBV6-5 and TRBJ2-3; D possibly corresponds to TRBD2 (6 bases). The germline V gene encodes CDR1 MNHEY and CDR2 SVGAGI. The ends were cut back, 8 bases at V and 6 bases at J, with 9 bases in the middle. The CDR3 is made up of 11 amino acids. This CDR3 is CASGAGDTQYF. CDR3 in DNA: TGTGCCAGCGGGGCGGGGGATACGCAGTATTTT.

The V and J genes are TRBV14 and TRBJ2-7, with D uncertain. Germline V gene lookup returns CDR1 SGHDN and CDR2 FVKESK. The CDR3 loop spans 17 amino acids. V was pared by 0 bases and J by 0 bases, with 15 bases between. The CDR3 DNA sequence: TGTGCCAGCAGCCAAGAGGCCTACCGGGCCCCCTCCTACGAGCAGTACTTC. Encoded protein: CASSQEAYRAPSYEQYF. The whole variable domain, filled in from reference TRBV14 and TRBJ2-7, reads EAGVTQFPSHSVIEKGQTVTLRCDPISGHDNLYWYRRVMGKEIKFLLHFVKESKQDESGMPNNRFLAERTGGTYSTLKVQPAELEDSGVYFCASSQEAYRAPSYEQYFGPGTRLTVT.

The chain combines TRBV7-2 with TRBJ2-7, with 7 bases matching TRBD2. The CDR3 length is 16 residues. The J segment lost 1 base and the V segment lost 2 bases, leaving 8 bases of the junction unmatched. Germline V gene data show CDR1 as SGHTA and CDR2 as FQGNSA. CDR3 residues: CASSLRSQRDSYEQYF. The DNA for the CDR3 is TGTGCCAGCAGCTTACGGAGTCAGCGGGATTCCTACGAGCAGTACTTC.

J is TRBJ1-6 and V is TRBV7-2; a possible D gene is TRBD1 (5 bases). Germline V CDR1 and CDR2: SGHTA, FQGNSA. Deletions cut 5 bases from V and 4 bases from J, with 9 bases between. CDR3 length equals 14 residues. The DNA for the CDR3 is TGTGCCAGCAGCAGAGACAGATATAATTCACCCCTCCACTTT. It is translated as CASSRDRYNSPLHF.

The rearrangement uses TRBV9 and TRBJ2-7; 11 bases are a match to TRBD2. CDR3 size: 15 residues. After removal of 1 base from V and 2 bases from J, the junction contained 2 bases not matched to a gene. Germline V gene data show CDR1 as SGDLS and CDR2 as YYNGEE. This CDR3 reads CASSVTSGGTYEQYF. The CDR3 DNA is TGTGCCAGCAGCGTAACTAGCGGGGGTACCTACGAGCAGTACTTC.

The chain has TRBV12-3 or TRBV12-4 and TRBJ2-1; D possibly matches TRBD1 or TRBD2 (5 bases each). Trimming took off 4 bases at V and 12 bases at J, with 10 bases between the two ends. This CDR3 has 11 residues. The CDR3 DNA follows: TGTGCCAGCAGTTGGGGGAGAGGGCAGTTCTTC. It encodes CASSWGRGQFF.